Listed below are T cell receptor beta chains from one sample, sequenced in a study of cytomegalovirus exposure and HLA in healthy donors. Repertoires were generated with immunoSEQ multiplex PCR, while TCRdb's copy carries only in-frame clones and drops some. The table lists about 150,000 clones, around three quarters of them singletons. The sample comprised PBMCs. The receptors were sampled from a man aged 35-49 years in good health and CMV-seronegative. Each CDR3 is given with its conserved first and last residue. Each record gives: CDR3 protein, CDR3 DNA, J gene, V gene, D gene, clone size. D genes are given only for firm matches. Only some rows state a clone size, as once, few, many or a class for expanded clones.

CDR3: CASSLGTGSTEAFF
DNA: TGCGCCAGCAGCTTGGGGACGGGGAGCACTGAAGCTTTCTTT
J: TRBJ1-1
V: TRBV5-1
D: NA
size: NA

CDR3: CASSQPFTPVLGTSGTHYEQYF
DNA: TGCGCCAGCAGCCAACCCTTCACCCCGGTCCTAGGGACTAGCGGGACCCACTACGAGCAGTACTTC
J: TRBJ2-7
V: TRBV4-1
D: TRBD2
size: NA

CDR3: CASSQQGAGELFF
DNA: TGCGCCAGCAGCCAACAGGGGGCCGGGGAGCTGTTTTTT
J: TRBJ2-2
V: TRBV5-1
D: TRBD1
size: NA

CDR3: CASRQSGTDTQYF
DNA: TGTGCCAGCAGGCAATCGGGCACAGATACGCAGTATTTT
J: TRBJ2-3
V: TRBV28
D: NA
size: NA

CDR3: CAWSLRTSITDTQYF
DNA: TGTGCCTGGAGTCTAAGGACTAGTATCACAGATACGCAGTATTTT
J: TRBJ2-3
V: TRBV30
D: TRBD2
size: NA

CDR3: CASSPGQGVSYQPQHF
DNA: TGTGCCAGCAGTCCGGGACAGGGGGTTAGCTATCAGCCCCAGCATTTT
J: TRBJ1-5
V: TRBV27
D: TRBD1
size: few

CDR3: CASSLDRELFF
DNA: TGTGCCAGCAGCCTGGACAGGGAACTGTTTTTT
J: TRBJ1-4
V: TRBV7-9
D: TRBD1
size: NA

CDR3: CASSKTGGMTEAFF
DNA: TGTGCCAGCAGTAAGACAGGGGGCATGACTGAAGCTTTCTTT
J: TRBJ1-1
V: TRBV6-4
D: TRBD1
size: NA

CDR3: CASSLAGGRGDTQYF
DNA: TGTGCCAGCAGCTTAGCGGGGGGGCGAGGAGATACGCAGTATTTT
J: TRBJ2-3
V: TRBV7-9
D: NA
size: few

CDR3: CASSSGTGPDTQYF
DNA: TGTGCCAGCAGCTCCGGGACAGGGCCAGATACGCAGTATTTT
J: TRBJ2-3
V: TRBV25-1
D: TRBD1
size: NA

CDR3: CASSPGQGRNWDTEAFF
DNA: TGTGCCAGCAGCCCTGGACAGGGCCGAAACTGGGACACTGAAGCTTTCTTT
J: TRBJ1-1
V: TRBV7-2
D: TRBD1
size: once

CDR3: CASSLDPSYEQYF
DNA: TGTGCCAGCTCTCTAGACCCCTCCTACGAGCAGTACTTC
J: TRBJ2-7
V: TRBV9
D: NA
size: few

CDR3: CASSPGTTKDEKLFF
DNA: TGCGCCAGCAGCCCCGGGACAACTAAGGATGAAAAACTGTTTTTT
J: TRBJ1-4
V: TRBV4-3
D: NA
size: NA

CDR3: CASSPGLAGGTDTQYF
DNA: TGTGCCAGCAGCCCCGGCCTAGCGGGGGGCACAGATACGCAGTATTTT
J: TRBJ2-3
V: TRBV11-3
D: TRBD2
size: NA

CDR3: CASSFAGGQDTQYF
DNA: TGCGCCAGCAGCTTTGCGGGGGGCCAAGATACGCAGTATTTT
J: TRBJ2-3
V: TRBV5-1
D: TRBD2
size: NA

CDR3: CASSLRGRADADTQYF
DNA: TGTGCCAGCAGCTTGCGCGGGAGGGCCGATGCAGATACGCAGTATTTT
J: TRBJ2-3
V: TRBV5-4
D: TRBD2
size: NA

CDR3: CASSLDAGARTEAFF
DNA: TGTGCCAGCAGCTTAGATGCAGGGGCCCGGACTGAAGCTTTCTTT
J: TRBJ1-1
V: TRBV7-2
D: NA
size: NA

CDR3: CASSLLTGRTGELFF
DNA: TGCGCCAGCAGCTTATTGACAGGGAGAACCGGGGAGCTGTTTTTT
J: TRBJ2-2
V: TRBV5-1
D: TRBD1
size: NA

CDR3: CASSLQHTGDGSPLHF
DNA: TGCGCCAGCAGCTTACAACACACAGGGGACGGTTCACCCCTCCACTTT
J: TRBJ1-6
V: TRBV5-1
D: TRBD1
size: NA

CDR3: CASSAARGDTQYF
DNA: TGTGCCAGTAGTGCTGCCAGGGGAGATACGCAGTATTTT
J: TRBJ2-3
V: TRBV19
D: NA
size: once

CDR3: CASRLGLIYEQYF
DNA: TGTGCCAGCAGACTGGGACTTATCTACGAGCAGTACTTC
J: TRBJ2-7
V: TRBV6-1
D: NA
size: NA

CDR3: CASSTGGTEAFF
DNA: TGTGCCAGCAGTACAGGGGGCACTGAAGCTTTCTTT
J: TRBJ1-1
V: TRBV6-6
D: TRBD1
size: NA

CDR3: CASSDRTGDTEAFF
DNA: TGTGCCAGCAGTGACAGGACAGGGGACACTGAAGCTTTCTTT
J: TRBJ1-1
V: TRBV6-1
D: TRBD1
size: NA

CDR3: CASSLAGTDLSYEQYF
DNA: TGTGCCAGCAGCTTAGCCGGGACTGATCTTTCCTACGAGCAGTACTTC
J: TRBJ2-7
V: TRBV7-2
D: NA
size: NA

CDR3: CATSRPFRGPQDTQYF
DNA: TGTGCCACCAGCAGGCCCTTCAGGGGGCCTCAAGATACGCAGTATTTT
J: TRBJ2-3
V: TRBV15
D: TRBD1
size: NA

CDR3: CASSPDRGDSPLHF
DNA: TGTGCCAGCAGCCCCGACAGGGGAGATTCACCCCTCCACTTT
J: TRBJ1-6
V: TRBV5-4
D: TRBD1
size: NA

CDR3: CATSRDRAGGRASGQFF
DNA: TGTGCCACCAGCAGAGATCGAGCCGGCGGGAGGGCCTCAGGGCAGTTCTTC
J: TRBJ2-1
V: TRBV15
D: TRBD2
size: NA

CDR3: CASSKASASGRLSSYNEQFF
DNA: TGTGCCAGCAGCAAAGCCTCGGCTAGCGGAAGACTAAGCTCCTACAATGAGCAGTTCTTC
J: TRBJ2-1
V: TRBV21-1
D: NA
size: NA

CDR3: CAWTPQGGRDEQFF
DNA: TGTGCCTGGACCCCACAGGGGGGGAGGGATGAGCAGTTCTTC
J: TRBJ2-1
V: TRBV30
D: NA
size: NA

CDR3: CASSAQLTGVSPLHF
DNA: TGTGCCAGCAGCGCCCAACTAACAGGGGTTTCACCCCTCCACTTT
J: TRBJ1-6
V: TRBV9
D: TRBD1
size: few

CDR3: CASSRTSQAGREQYF
DNA: TGTGCCAGCAGCCGGACTAGCCAAGCCGGGCGCGAGCAGTACTTC
J: TRBJ2-7
V: TRBV7-2
D: TRBD2
size: NA

CDR3: CASSLVSAGGYEQYF
DNA: TGTGCCAGCAGCTTAGTTTCCGCCGGGGGATACGAGCAGTACTTC
J: TRBJ2-7
V: TRBV11-2
D: NA
size: NA

CDR3: CASSHQPGSYEQYF
DNA: TGCGCCAGCAGCCACCAACCGGGCTCCTACGAGCAGTACTTC
J: TRBJ2-7
V: TRBV5-1
D: NA
size: NA

CDR3: CASSVGYRGTEAFF
DNA: TGTGCCAGCAGCGTAGGCTACAGGGGCACTGAAGCTTTCTTT
J: TRBJ1-1
V: TRBV9
D: TRBD1
size: NA

CDR3: CASSVRDRAVYGYTF
DNA: TGTGCCAGCAGCGTCCGGGACAGGGCGGTGTATGGCTACACCTTC
J: TRBJ1-2
V: TRBV9
D: TRBD1
size: once

CDR3: CASSLGAEETQYF
DNA: TGTGCCAGCAGCTTAGGCGCGGAAGAGACCCAGTACTTC
J: TRBJ2-5
V: TRBV7-2
D: NA
size: NA

CDR3: CASTRYYEQYF
DNA: TGTGCCAGCACCAGATACTACGAGCAGTACTTC
J: TRBJ2-7
V: TRBV2
D: NA
size: NA

CDR3: CASSPQGGRNIQYF
DNA: TGTGCCAGCAGTCCACAGGGGGGCCGAAACATTCAGTACTTC
J: TRBJ2-4
V: TRBV28
D: TRBD1
size: few

CDR3: CASSPRDRGRADTEAFF
DNA: TGTGCCAGCAGCCCCCGGGACAGGGGGCGGGCGGACACTGAAGCTTTCTTT
J: TRBJ1-1
V: TRBV7-9
D: TRBD1
size: NA

CDR3: CASSPEGRAEQYF
DNA: TGTGCCAGCAGCCCCGAGGGCCGGGCCGAGCAGTACTTC
J: TRBJ2-7
V: TRBV7-3
D: NA
size: few

CDR3: CASSLEDSPLHF
DNA: TGTGCCAGCAGCCTGGAGGATTCACCCCTCCACTTT
J: TRBJ1-6
V: TRBV7-9
D: NA
size: NA

CDR3: CASRGGQGIHYGYTF
DNA: TGTGCCAGCAGGGGGGGACAGGGAATTCACTATGGCTACACCTTC
J: TRBJ1-2
V: TRBV7-2
D: TRBD1
size: NA

CDR3: CSVAQSTDTQYF
DNA: TGCAGCGTTGCGCAGAGCACAGATACGCAGTATTTT
J: TRBJ2-3
V: TRBV29-1
D: NA
size: NA

CDR3: CASTNGISTDTQYF
DNA: TGTGCCAGCACTAACGGGATTAGCACAGATACGCAGTATTTT
J: TRBJ2-3
V: TRBV6-6
D: NA
size: NA

CDR3: CASSHGDTPNTEAFF
DNA: TGCGCCAGCAGCCATGGGGACACTCCGAACACTGAAGCTTTCTTT
J: TRBJ1-1
V: TRBV4-1
D: NA
size: NA

CDR3: CASSSYDRDRGLEQYF
DNA: TGTGCCAGCAGCTCATACGACCGGGACAGGGGGCTCGAGCAGTACTTC
J: TRBJ2-7
V: TRBV7-2
D: TRBD1
size: once

CDR3: CASSQGGPGSNQPQHF
DNA: TGTGCCAGCAGCCAGGGAGGCCCCGGTAGCAATCAGCCCCAGCATTTT
J: TRBJ1-5
V: TRBV9
D: NA
size: NA

CDR3: CASSSSRQGGRYGYTF
DNA: TGTGCCAGCAGCTCCTCGAGACAGGGTGGGCGCTATGGCTACACCTTC
J: TRBJ1-2
V: TRBV7-9
D: TRBD1
size: NA

CDR3: CAISVGLAGAVDTQYF
DNA: TGTGCCATCAGTGTTGGTCTAGCGGGGGCCGTGGATACGCAGTATTTT
J: TRBJ2-3
V: TRBV10-3
D: TRBD2
size: NA

CDR3: CSAREPWQGANYGYTF
DNA: TGCAGCGCAAGAGAACCCTGGCAGGGGGCTAACTATGGCTACACCTTC
J: TRBJ1-2
V: TRBV29-1
D: TRBD1
size: NA

CDR3: CASSDFFVRVGTEAFF
DNA: TGCGCCAGCTCCGATTTTTTCGTCAGGGTGGGGACTGAAGCTTTCTTT
J: TRBJ1-1
V: TRBV10-2
D: NA
size: NA